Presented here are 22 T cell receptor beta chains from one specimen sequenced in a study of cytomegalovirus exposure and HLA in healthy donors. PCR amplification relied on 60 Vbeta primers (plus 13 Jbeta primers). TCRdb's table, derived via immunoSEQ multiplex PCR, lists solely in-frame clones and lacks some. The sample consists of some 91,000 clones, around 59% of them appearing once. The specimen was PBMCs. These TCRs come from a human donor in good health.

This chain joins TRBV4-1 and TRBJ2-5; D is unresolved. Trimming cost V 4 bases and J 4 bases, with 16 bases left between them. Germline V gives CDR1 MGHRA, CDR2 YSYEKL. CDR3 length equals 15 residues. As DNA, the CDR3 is TGCGCCAGCAGCCCAGGCACCGGTTGGCGAGAGACCCAGTACTTC. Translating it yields CASSPGTGWRETQYF.

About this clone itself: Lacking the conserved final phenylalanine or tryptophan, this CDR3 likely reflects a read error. CDR3 bases: TGTGCCAGCAGCCCCAGGGGCGGACGATACACAGATACGCAGTATTTG. Its protein is CASSPRGGRYTDTQYL. The chain couples TRBV7-6 to TRBJ2-3, with a tentative D call TRBD1 (6 bases). Germline V gene data show CDR1 as SGHVS and CDR2 as FNYEAQ. Trimming removed 5 bases from V and 2 bases from J, with 17 bases in between. CDR3 size: 16 residues.

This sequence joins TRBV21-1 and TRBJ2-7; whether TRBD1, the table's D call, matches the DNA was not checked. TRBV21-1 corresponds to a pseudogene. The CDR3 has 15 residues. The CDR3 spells CASSSRKGPSDEQYF. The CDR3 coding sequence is TGTGCCAGCAGCTCTCGGAAGGGGCCCTCCGACGAGCAGTACTTC.

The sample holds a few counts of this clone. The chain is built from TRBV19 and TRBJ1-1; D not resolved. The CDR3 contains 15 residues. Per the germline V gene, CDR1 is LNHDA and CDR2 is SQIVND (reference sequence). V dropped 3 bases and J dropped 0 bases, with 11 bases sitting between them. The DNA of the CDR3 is TGTGCCAGTAGTATCCGAATAGCCGTGAACACTGAAGCTTTCTTT. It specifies CASSIRIAVNTEAFF.

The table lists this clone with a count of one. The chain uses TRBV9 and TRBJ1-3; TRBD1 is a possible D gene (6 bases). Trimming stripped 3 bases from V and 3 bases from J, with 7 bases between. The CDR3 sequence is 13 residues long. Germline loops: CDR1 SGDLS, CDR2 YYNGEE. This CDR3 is CASSATGGNTIYF. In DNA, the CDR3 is TGTGCCAGCAGCGCGACAGGTGGAAACACCATATATTTT.

CDR3 protein: CASSAYSGAVGTQYF. The DNA of the CDR3 is TGTGCCAGCAGCGCTTATAGCGGGGCCGTCGGTACGCAGTATTTT. This chain connects TRBV9 to TRBJ2-3, with TRBD2 matching 8 bases. CDR1 is SGDLS and CDR2 is YYNGEE in the germline V gene. J gave up 8 bases and V 3 bases, and 11 bases lay outside the gene matches. There are 15 residues in the CDR3.

The CDR3 DNA follows: TGTGCCTGGAGTTCTTACGACAAACCGAACACCGGGGAGCTGTTTTTT. It codes for CAWSSYDKPNTGELFF. This sequence joins TRBV30 and TRBJ2-2; D call uncertain. There are 16 residues in the CDR3. Germline loops: CDR1 GTSNPN, CDR2 SVGIG (reference sequence). The V end lost 2 bases, the J end lost 0 bases, and 13 bases lay between the germline ends.

In DNA, the CDR3 is TGTGCCAGTAGTAAATACACCGGGGGGACAGGGGAAGGAAACACCATATATTTT. It specifies CASSKYTGGTGEGNTIYF. The genes are TRBV19 and TRBJ1-3; 10 nucleotides agree with TRBD1. J gave up 4 bases and V 4 bases, and 13 bases lay outside the gene matches. CDR1 and CDR2 from the germline V gene are LNHDA and SQIVND (reference sequence). The CDR3 covers 18 residues.

CDR3 amino acids: CASSDSGGASTDTQYF. The CDR3 DNA sequence: TGTGCCAGCAGTGACTCGGGGGGGGCCAGCACAGATACGCAGTATTTT. The genes are TRBV6-4 and TRBJ2-3, with D possibly being TRBD2 (7 bases). The CDR3 loop spans 16 amino acids. In germline, CDR1 is MRHNA, CDR2 SNTAGT. Trimming removed 0 bases from V and 0 bases from J, with 10 bases in between.

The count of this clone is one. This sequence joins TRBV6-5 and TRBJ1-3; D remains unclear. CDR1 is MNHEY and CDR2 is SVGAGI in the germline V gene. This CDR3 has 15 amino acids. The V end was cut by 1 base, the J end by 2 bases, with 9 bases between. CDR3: CASSYYRSPGNTIYF. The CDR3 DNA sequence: TGTGCCAGCAGTTACTATAGATCTCCTGGAAACACCATATATTTT.

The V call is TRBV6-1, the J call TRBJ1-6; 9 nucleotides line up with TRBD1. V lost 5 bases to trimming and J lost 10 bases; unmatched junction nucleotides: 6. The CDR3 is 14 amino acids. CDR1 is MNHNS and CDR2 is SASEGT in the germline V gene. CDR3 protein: CASSPDRGYSPLHF. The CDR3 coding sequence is TGTGCCAGCAGTCCGGACAGGGGATACTCACCCCTCCACTTT.

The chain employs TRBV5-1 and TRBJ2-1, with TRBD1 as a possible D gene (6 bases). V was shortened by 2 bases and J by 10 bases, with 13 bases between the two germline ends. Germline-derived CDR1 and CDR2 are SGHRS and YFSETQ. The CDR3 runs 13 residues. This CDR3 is CASSFTGPPEQFF. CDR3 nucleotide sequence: TGCGCCAGCAGCTTCACAGGGCCCCCCGAGCAGTTCTTC.

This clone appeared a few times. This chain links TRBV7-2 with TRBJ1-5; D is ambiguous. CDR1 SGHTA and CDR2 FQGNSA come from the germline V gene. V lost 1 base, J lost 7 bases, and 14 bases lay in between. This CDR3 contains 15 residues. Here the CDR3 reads CASSLGLGSHQPQHF. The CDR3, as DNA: TGTGCCAGCAGCTTAGGTCTGGGGAGCCACCAGCCCCAGCATTTT.

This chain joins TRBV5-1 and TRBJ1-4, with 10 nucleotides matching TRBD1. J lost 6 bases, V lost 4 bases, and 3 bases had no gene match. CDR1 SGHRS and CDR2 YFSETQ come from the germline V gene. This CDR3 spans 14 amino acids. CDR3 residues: CASSTGTGDEKLFF. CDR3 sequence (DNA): TGCGCCAGCAGCACTGGGACAGGGGATGAAAAACTGTTTTTT.

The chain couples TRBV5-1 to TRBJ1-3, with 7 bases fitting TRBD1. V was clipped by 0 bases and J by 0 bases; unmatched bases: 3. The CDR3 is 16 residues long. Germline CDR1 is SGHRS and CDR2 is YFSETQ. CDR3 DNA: TGCGCCAGCAGCTTGGGAGCAGGGGGCTCTGGAAACACCATATATTTT. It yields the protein CASSLGAGGSGNTIYF.

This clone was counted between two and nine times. The CDR3 sequence is CASSELGREGGYTF. CDR3 coding DNA: TGTGCCAGCAGTGAATTGGGCAGGGAGGGTGGCTACACCTTC. The chain joins TRBV25-1 to TRBJ1-2; D is possibly TRBD1 (5 bases). Germline CDR1 MGHDK, CDR2 SYGVNS. The V end was cut by 1 base, the J end by 7 bases, with 13 bases between. The CDR3 length is 14 residues.

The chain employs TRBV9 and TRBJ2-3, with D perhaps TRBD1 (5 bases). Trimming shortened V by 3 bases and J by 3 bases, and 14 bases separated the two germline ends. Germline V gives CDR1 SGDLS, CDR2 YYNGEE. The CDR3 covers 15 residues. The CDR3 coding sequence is TGTGCCAGCAGCGATGCTGGTCAGGGAACAGATACGCAGTATTTT. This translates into CASSDAGQGTDTQYF.

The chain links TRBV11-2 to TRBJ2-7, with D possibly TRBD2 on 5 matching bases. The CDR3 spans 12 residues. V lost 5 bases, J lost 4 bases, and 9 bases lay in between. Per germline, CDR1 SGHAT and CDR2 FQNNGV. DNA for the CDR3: TGTGCCAGCAGCCCGGACTTATACGAGCAGTACTTC. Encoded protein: CASSPDLYEQYF.

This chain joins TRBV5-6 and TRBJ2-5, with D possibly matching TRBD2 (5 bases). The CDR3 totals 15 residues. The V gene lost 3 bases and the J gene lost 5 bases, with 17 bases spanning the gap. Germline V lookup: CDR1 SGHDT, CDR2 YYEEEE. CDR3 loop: CASSSTGLGWETQYF. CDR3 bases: TGTGCCAGCAGCTCAACCGGACTGGGTTGGGAGACCCAGTACTTC.

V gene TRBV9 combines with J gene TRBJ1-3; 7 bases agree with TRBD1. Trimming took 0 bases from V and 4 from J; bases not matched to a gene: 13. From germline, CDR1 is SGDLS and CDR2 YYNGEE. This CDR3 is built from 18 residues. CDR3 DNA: TGTGCCAGCAGCGTAGAGTGGACAGGTCACTCTGTAGGAAACACCATATATTTT. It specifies CASSVEWTGHSVGNTIYF.

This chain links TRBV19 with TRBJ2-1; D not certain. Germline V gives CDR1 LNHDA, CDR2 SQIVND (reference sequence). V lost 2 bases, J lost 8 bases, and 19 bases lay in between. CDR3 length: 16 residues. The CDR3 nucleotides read TGTGCCAGTAGTATAAGCACTTTCGGCAGGTTGGATGAGCAGTTCTTC. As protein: CASSISTFGRLDEQFF.

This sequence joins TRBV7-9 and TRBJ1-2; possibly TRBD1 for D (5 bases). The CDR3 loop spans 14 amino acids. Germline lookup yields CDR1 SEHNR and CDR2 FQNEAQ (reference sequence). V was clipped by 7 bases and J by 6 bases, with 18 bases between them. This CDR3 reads CASTYVRGSHGYTF. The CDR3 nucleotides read TGTGCCAGCACTTACGTGCGGGGGTCGCATGGCTACACCTTC.